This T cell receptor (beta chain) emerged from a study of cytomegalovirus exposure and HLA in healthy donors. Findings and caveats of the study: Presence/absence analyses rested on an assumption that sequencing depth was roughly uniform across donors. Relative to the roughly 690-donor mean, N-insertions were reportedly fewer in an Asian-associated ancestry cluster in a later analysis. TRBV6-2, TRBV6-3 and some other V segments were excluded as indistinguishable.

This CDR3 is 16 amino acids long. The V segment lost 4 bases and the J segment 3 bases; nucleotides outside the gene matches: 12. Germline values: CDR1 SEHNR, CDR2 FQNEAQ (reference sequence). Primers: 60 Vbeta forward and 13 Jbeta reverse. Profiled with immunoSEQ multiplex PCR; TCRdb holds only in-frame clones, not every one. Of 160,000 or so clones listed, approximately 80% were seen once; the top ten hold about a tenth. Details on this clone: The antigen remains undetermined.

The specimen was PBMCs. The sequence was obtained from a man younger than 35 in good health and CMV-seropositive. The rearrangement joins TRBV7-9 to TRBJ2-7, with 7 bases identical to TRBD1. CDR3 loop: CASSSGTATPIYEQYF. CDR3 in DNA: TGTGCCAGCAGCTCCGGGACAGCAACACCAATCTACGAGCAGTACTTC.